The clone carrying this TCR beta chain occurred a few times. From the 5' RACE reads, TCRdb called clonotypes with MiXCR, one entry per CDR3 protein. The sample lists hundreds of thousands of distinct CDR3 sequences; about 20% were seen once. The data originate from a study of T-cell memory formation after mild COVID-19. The overall study: Clustering of TCRs was largely donor specific.

CDR3 length equals 14 residues. Trimming took off 5 bases at V and 6 bases at J, with 15 bases between the two ends. Per germline, CDR1 ENHRY and CDR2 SYGVKD. The TCR originated in an adult woman who had mild COVID-19 (a few samples of this study predate the infection). Cell type and time point are not known. Sequenced: PBMCs or a T cell subset sorted from them (not recorded which). V is TRBV10-3 and J is TRBJ2-3; D possibly uses TRBD1 or TRBD2 (5 bases each). The CDR3 nucleotides are TGTGCCATCAGTAAGGACGAGGGGTCGGATACGCAGTATTTT. Its protein is CAISKDEGSDTQYF.